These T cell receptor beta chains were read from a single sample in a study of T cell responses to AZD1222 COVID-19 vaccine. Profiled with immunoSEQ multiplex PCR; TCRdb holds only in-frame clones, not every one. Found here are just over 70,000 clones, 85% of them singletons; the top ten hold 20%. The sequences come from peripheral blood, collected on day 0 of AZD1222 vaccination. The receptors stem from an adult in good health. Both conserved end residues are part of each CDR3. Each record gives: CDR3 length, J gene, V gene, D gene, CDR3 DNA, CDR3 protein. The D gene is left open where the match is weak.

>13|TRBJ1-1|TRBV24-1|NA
TGTGCCACCAGTGATTTTCCAGGGATGGAAGCTTTCTTT
CATSDFPGMEAFF
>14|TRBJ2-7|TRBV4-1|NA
TGCGCCAGCAGCCGAGGCGGGGCGTTTGACGAGCAGTACTTC
CASSRGGAFDEQYF
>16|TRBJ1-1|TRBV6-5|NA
TGTGCCAGCAGTTTGGACCTTACGGTTATGAACACTGAAGCTTTCTTT
CASSLDLTVMNTEAFF
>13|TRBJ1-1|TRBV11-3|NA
TGTGCCAGCAGCTTAGTACCCGACACTGAAGCTTTCTTT
CASSLVPDTEAFF
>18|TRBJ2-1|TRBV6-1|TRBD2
TGTGCCAGCAGTGAATTTGCGATAGCGGGAAGCTCCTACAATGAGCAGTTCTTC
CASSEFAIAGSSYNEQFF
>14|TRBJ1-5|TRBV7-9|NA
TGTGCCAGCAGCTTGACGGGCAGGGGTCAGCCCCAGCATTTT
CASSLTGRGQPQHF
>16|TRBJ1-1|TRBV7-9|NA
TGTGCCAGCCTACCTCAAGGGGCTCTTGGAAACACTGAAGCTTTCTTT
CASLPQGALGNTEAFF
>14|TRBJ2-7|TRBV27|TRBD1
TGTGCCAGCAGTTGGGGACAGGGATCCTACGAGCAGTACTTC
CASSWGQGSYEQYF
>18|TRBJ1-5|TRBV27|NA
TGTGCCAGCAGTTCATCCCCCTCAGGGGCGGGTAGGAATCAGCCCCAGCATTTT
CASSSSPSGAGRNQPQHF
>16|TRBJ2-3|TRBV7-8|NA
TGTGCCAGCAGCTTTTGGGACCCCGGTTCGACTGATACGCAGTATTTT
CASSFWDPGSTDTQYF